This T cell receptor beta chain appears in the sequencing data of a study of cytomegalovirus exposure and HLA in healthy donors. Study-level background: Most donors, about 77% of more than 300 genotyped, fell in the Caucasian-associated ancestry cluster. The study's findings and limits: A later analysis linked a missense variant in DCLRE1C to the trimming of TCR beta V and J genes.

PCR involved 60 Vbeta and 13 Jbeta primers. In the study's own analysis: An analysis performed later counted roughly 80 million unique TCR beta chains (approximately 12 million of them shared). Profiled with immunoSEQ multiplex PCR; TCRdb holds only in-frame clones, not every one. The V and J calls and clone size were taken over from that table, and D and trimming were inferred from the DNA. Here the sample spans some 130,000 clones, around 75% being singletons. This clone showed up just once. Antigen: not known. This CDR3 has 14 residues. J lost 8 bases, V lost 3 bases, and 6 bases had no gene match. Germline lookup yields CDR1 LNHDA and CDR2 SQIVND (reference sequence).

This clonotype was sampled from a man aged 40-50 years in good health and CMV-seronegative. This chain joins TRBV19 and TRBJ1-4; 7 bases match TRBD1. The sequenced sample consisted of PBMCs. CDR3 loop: CASSIQGVKEKLFF. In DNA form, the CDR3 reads TGTGCCAGTAGTATCCAGGGGGTGAAGGAAAAACTGTTTTTT.